This T cell receptor beta chain was sequenced for a study of cytomegalovirus exposure and HLA in healthy donors. Trimming removed 4 bases at V and 8 bases at J, with 21 bases between. The CDR3 has 15 amino acids. The V gene's germline CDR1 is SGDLS and CDR2 YYNGEE. With 60 Vbeta and 13 Jbeta primers, the PCR was carried out. Only in-frame clones appear in the TCRdb table, and some are missing; sequencing was by immunoSEQ multiplex PCR. The repertoire holds about 110,000 clones, with around 80% as singletons. Sequenced input: PBMCs. The chain couples TRBV9 to TRBJ1-2; D not resolved. The TCR comes from a man in his fifties or sixties in good health and CMV-seronegative. The CDR3 loop is CASSTDQNPSEGYTF. The DNA for the CDR3 is TGTGCCAGCAGCACCGATCAGAACCCTTCGGAGGGCTACACCTTC.